The 13 T cell receptor beta chains reported below all come from one sample, sequenced in a study of blood T cell repertoires in COVID-19. The repertoire was sequenced with immunoSEQ multiplex PCR; TCRdb's copy has only in-frame clones and lacks some. The table lists approximately 110,000 clones, around 86% of them singletons. Sequencing was carried out using peripheral blood. The receptors come from a human donor in a cohort sampled during active COVID-19.

This chain joins TRBV5-1 and TRBJ2-7, with 10 bases lining up with TRBD1. Trimming at V came to 3 bases and at J to 4 bases, leaving 10 bases not matched to a gene. From germline, CDR1 is SGHRS and CDR2 YFSETQ. The CDR3 covers 16 residues. CDR3 bases: TGCGCCAGCAGCTCTGGAAGGGGACAGGGGTGGTACGAGCAGTACTTC. It codes for CASSSGRGQGWYEQYF.

The chain joins TRBV7-2 to TRBJ2-1; tentative D call: TRBD1 (6 bases). The CDR3 is 15 residues long. The germline V and J ends were trimmed by 6 bases and 5 bases, with 17 bases remaining between them. Germline CDR1 reads SGHTA; CDR2 reads FQGNSA. CDR3 sequence (DNA): TGTGCCAGCAGTCGCAGGACAGTCCTAAACAATGAGCAGTTCTTC. This gives the protein CASSRRTVLNNEQFF.

The chain combines TRBV6-6 with TRBJ1-1, with D possibly TRBD1 on 5 matching bases. The CDR3 covers 14 residues. The V gene lost 2 bases and the J gene lost 1 base, with 8 bases spanning the gap. Germline loops: CDR1 MNHNY, CDR2 SVGAGI (reference sequence). The CDR3 region is CASSYGGENTEAFF. Written as DNA, the CDR3 is TGTGCCAGCAGTTACGGGGGGGAGAACACTGAAGCTTTCTTT.

The CDR3 sequence: CAWSHGYEETQYF. As DNA, the CDR3 is TGTGCCTGGTCCCACGGTTACGAAGAGACCCAGTACTTC. This sequence joins TRBV30 and TRBJ2-5; D gene unclear. Trimming removed 5 bases at V and 3 bases at J, with 13 bases between. Germline CDR1 and CDR2: GTSNPN and SVGIG (reference sequence). The CDR3 totals 13 residues.

The chain links TRBV29-1 to TRBJ1-1, with 7 bases matching TRBD1. Per germline, CDR1 SQVTM and CDR2 ANQGSEA. The CDR3 length is 13 residues. The junction had 5 bases not matched to a gene; V was cut back by 4 bases and J by 3 bases. CDR3 loop: CSVARQGDTEAFF. Written as DNA, the CDR3 is TGCAGCGTTGCCCGGCAGGGGGACACTGAAGCTTTCTTT.

The chain is built from TRBV9 and TRBJ2-3; 7 positions agree with TRBD2. Trimming took 2 bases from V and 0 from J; bases not matched to a gene: 15. Per the germline V gene, CDR1 is SGDLS and CDR2 is YYNGEE. This CDR3 contains 19 residues. CDR3 coding DNA: TGTGCCAGCAGCGTCGGAGCGGGAAAGAGAGCCCGGAGCACAGATACGCAGTATTTT. Translation gives CASSVGAGKRARSTDTQYF.

The chain combines TRBV7-2 with TRBJ1-2, with D possibly matching TRBD1 (6 bases). Trimming pared 5 bases from V and 6 bases from J, leaving 19 bases between. Germline CDR1 SGHTA, CDR2 FQGNSA. The CDR3 contains 15 residues. In nucleotides, the CDR3 is TGTGCCAGCAGCCCGACCGGGGGGCAGGGGAATGGCTACACCTTC. Its translation is CASSPTGGQGNGYTF.

The sample holds a few counts of this clone. The J gene is TRBJ2-1, the V gene TRBV25-1, with D uncertain. The germline V gene encodes CDR1 MGHDK and CDR2 SYGVNS. Trimming shortened V by 2 bases and J by 13 bases, and 12 bases separated the two germline ends. CDR3 length equals 12 residues. CDR3 sequence (DNA): TGTGCCAGCAGTGAACCTTTAGGAGTTCAGTTCTTC. Protein: CASSEPLGVQFF.

The chain is built from TRBV7-2 and TRBJ1-2, with 9 bases aligning to TRBD1. In germline, CDR1 is SGHTA, CDR2 FQGNSA. The CDR3 contains 16 residues. Losses at the gene ends were 5 bases for V and 6 bases for J; bases not matched to a gene: 13. The CDR3, as DNA: TGTGCCAGCAGCCCGCAGGCACAGGGGGCTTCTCATGGCTACACCTTC. It yields the protein CASSPQAQGASHGYTF.

V gene TRBV5-5 combines with J gene TRBJ2-5; TRBD2 matches at 12 bases. The CDR3 loop spans 16 amino acids. The germline V gene has CDR1 SGHKS and CDR2 YYEKEE (reference sequence). V lost 4 bases and J lost 4; bases outside the gene matches: 8. CDR3: CASSQPGTSGRETQYF. The CDR3 DNA is TGTGCCAGCAGCCAACCCGGGACTAGCGGGCGAGAGACCCAGTACTTC.

J is TRBJ2-7 and V is TRBV25-1; 7 bases match TRBD2. The length of the CDR3 is 15 residues. CDR1 is MGHDK and CDR2 is SYGVNS in the germline V gene. The J segment lost 2 bases and the V segment lost 8 bases, leaving 12 bases of the junction unmatched. The CDR3: CASGDLASGPYEQYF. The CDR3 DNA sequence: TGTGCCAGCGGAGATCTAGCTAGCGGTCCCTACGAGCAGTACTTC.

The V and J genes are TRBV7-8 and TRBJ2-1, with TRBD2 matching 15 bases. CDR1 and CDR2 (germline): SGHVS, FQNEAQ. This CDR3 contains 19 residues. The V segment lost 2 bases and the J segment 2 bases; nucleotides outside the gene matches: 7. CDR3 sequence reads: CASSLTGTSGRRAYNEQFF. The CDR3 DNA reads as TGTGCCAGCAGCTTAACTGGGACTAGCGGGAGGAGAGCCTACAATGAGCAGTTCTTC.

This chain joins TRBV6-5 and TRBJ2-7; 8 nucleotides line up with TRBD1. The CDR3 extends over 14 amino acids. V shed 8 bases, J shed 3 bases, and the junction held 9 bases outside the gene matches. Germline V gene sequence: CDR1 MNHEY, CDR2 SVGAGI. The CDR3 region is CASRDRGRVYEQYF. The CDR3 bases are TGTGCCAGCCGCGACAGGGGCCGAGTCTACGAGCAGTACTTC.